The text below deals with one T cell receptor (beta chain). What it binds is unknown. These data are taken from a study of shared clonotypes between healthy human individuals. The wider study: Each donor's CD8 memory used one plate, CD8 naive two, each CD4 subset three.

The CDR3 has 15 residues. Germline-derived CDR1 and CDR2 are SGHAT and FQNNGV. Trimming pared 1 base from V and 4 bases from J, leaving 13 bases between. Points from the study as a whole: Clonotype sharing across donors was expected to vary with sequencing depth.

Execution of the assay was at deep level. Sequencing used immunoSEQ multiplex PCR; TCRdb keeps in-frame clones, though not all of them. The data hold a few million clones, with more than 80% observed a single time. Material for sequencing was naive CD4+ T cells sorted from blood. Subset here: CD45RA+ positively selected. J is TRBJ1-1 and V is TRBV11-2; weak D call: TRBD1 (6 bases). The sequence was obtained from a young man in good health. The CDR3 DNA reads TGTGCCAGCAGCTTAGGAGGGGGTTTGGGCACTGAAGCTTTCTTT. Its protein product is CASSLGGGLGTEAFF.